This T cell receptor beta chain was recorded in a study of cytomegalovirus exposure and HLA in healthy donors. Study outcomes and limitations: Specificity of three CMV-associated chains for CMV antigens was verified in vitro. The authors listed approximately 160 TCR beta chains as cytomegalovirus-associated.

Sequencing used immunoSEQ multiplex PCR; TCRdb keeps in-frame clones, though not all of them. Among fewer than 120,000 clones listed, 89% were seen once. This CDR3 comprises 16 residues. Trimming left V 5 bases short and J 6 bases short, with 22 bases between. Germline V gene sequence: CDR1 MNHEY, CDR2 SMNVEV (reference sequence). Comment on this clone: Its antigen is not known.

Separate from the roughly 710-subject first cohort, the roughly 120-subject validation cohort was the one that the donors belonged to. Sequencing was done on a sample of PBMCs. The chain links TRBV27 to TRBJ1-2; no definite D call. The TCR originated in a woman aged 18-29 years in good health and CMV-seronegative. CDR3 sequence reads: CASSPLNTLGGNGYTF. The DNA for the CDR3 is TGTGCCAGCAGTCCGCTCAATACGCTTGGAGGTAATGGCTACACCTTC.